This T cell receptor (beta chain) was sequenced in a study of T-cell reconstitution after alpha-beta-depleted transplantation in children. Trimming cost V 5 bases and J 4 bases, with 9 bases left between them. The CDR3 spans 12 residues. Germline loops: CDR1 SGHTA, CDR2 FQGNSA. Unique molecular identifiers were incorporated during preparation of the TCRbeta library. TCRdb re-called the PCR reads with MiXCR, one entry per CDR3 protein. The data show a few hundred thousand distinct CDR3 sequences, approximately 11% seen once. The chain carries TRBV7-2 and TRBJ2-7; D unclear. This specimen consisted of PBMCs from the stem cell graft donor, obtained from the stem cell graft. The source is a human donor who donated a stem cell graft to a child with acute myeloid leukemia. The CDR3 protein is CASSRSEYEQYF. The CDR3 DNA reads TGTGCCAGCAGCCGGAGCGAGTACGAGCAGTACTTC.